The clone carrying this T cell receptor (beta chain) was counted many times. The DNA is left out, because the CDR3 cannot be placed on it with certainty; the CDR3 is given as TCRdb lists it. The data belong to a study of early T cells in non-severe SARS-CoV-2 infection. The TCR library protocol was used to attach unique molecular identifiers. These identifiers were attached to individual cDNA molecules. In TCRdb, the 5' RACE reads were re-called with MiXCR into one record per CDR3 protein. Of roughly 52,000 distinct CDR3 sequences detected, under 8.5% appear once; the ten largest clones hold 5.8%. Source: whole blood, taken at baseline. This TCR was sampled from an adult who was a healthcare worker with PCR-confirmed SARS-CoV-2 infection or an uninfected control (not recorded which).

Here the CDR3 reads CASRLAWGQGAREQYF. This chain uses TRBV12-2 with TRBJ2-7; TRBD1, the table's D call, was not compared with the DNA. TRBV12-2 is marked as a pseudogene. The CDR3 length equals 16 residues, ends included.